This T cell receptor (beta chain) was identified during a study of radiation and T cells in renal cell carcinoma. Broader study findings: Top tumor clonotypes rose in blood 2 weeks post-radiation, then contracted.

Points on this clone: The antigen remains unidentified.

Repertoires were generated with immunoSEQ multiplex PCR, while TCRdb's copy carries only in-frame clones and drops some. The table shows about 95,000 clones, with 70% to 90% occurring only once. Specified time point: baseline pretreatment blood. Described treatment: 15 Gy SBRT to primary tumor, nephrectomy 4 weeks later. The patient's renal cell carcinoma had clear cell pathology. This specimen consisted of blood, obtained from a patient whose treatment included radiotherapy and nephrectomy. The TCR sequence derives from a man in his fifties or sixties with renal cell carcinoma.

DNA of the CDR3: TGTGCCAGCAGTTTAGTAGCGGTTAGCACAGATACGCAGTATTTT. Protein: CASSLVAVSTDTQYF. J is TRBJ2-3 and V is TRBV27, with TRBD2 as a possible D gene (6 bases). The CDR3 is 15 residues long. V was shortened by 2 bases and J by 0 bases, with 9 bases between the two germline ends. Germline assignment: CDR1 MNHEY and CDR2 SMNVEV (reference sequence).